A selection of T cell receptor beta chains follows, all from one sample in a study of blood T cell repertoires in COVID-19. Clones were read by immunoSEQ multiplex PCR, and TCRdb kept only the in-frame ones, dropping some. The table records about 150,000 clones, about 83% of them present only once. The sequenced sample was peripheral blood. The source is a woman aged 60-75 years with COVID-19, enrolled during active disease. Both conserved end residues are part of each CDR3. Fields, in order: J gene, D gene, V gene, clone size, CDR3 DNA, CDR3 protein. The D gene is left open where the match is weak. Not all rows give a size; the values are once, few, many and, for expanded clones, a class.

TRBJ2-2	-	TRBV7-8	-	TGTGCCAGCAGCTTAGTAACAGCTTCGAACACCGGGGAGCTGTTTTTT	CASSLVTASNTGELFF
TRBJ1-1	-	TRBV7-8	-	TGTGCCAGCAGCTTAGCGGGGCTGCAAACTGAAGCTTTCTTT	CASSLAGLQTEAFF
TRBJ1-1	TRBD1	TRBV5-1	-	TGCGCCAGCAGCTCGGGACAGGTAACTATGAACACTGAAGCTTTCTTT	CASSSGQVTMNTEAFF
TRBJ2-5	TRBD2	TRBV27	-	TGTGCCAGCAGTTCGAGACTAGCGGGAATCCAAGAGACCCAGTACTTC	CASSSRLAGIQETQYF
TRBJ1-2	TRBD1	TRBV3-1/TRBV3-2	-	TGTGCCAGCAGCCAAGACAGGGGGCTAAGTGGCTACACCTTC	CASSQDRGLSGYTF
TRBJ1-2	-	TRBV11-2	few	TGTGCCAGCAGCTTAGGGGCTCATGGCTACACCTTC	CASSLGAHGYTF
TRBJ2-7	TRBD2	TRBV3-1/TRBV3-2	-	TGTGCCACCTCAGGGAGCGGGAGGGCCTACTCCTACGAGCAGTACTTC	CATSGSGRAYSYEQYF
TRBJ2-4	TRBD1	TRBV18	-	TGTGCCAGCTCACCCGGACAGGGGAAAAACATTCAGTACTTC	CASSPGQGKNIQYF
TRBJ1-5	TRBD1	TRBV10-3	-	TGTGCCATCAGTACAGGGGGCAATCAGCCCCAGCATTTT	CAISTGGNQPQHF
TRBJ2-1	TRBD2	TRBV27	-	TGTGCCAGCAGTTTATCTACGGGAGGTCCCTACAATGAGCAGTTCTTC	CASSLSTGGPYNEQFF
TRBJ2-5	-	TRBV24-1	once	TGTGCCACCAGTGGTCCCCGAGTGACAGACAAGAAAGAGACCCAGTACTTC	CATSGPRVTDKKETQYF
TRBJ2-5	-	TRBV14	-	TGTGCCAGCAGCCAAGTCCTCCAAGAGACCCAGTACTTC	CASSQVLQETQYF
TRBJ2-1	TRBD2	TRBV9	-	TGTGCCAGCACCCTCTCTAGCGGGAGGGACAATGAGCAGTTCTTC	CASTLSSGRDNEQFF
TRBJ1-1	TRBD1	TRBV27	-	TGTGCCAGCAGTTTGGGACAGCCGGACGCTGAAGCTTTCTTT	CASSLGQPDAEAFF
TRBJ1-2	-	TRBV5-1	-	TGCGCCAGCAGCTTTGATACAGGCACTAACTATGGCTACACCTTC	CASSFDTGTNYGYTF
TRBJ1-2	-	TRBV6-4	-	TGTGCCAGCAGTGGGGGCTACGGCTACACCTTC	CASSGGYGYTF
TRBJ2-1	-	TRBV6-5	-	TGTGCCAGCAGTCCCGATGGGGGCGGTTACAATGAGCAGTTCTTC	CASSPDGGGYNEQFF
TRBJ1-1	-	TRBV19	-	TGTGCCAGTAGTATAAAGTATAATGGAGGGAACACTGAAGCTTTCTTT	CASSIKYNGGNTEAFF
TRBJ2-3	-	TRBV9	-	TGTGCCAGCAGCGGTAGGGGGGGACCCGAGGGAGATACGCAGTATTTT	CASSGRGGPEGDTQYF
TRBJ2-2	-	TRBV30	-	TGTGCCTGGTACCACAGGGACACCGGGGAGCTGTTTTTT	CAWYHRDTGELFF
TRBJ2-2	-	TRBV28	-	TGTGCCAGCACCGAGGTGGCGATCGGGGAGCTGTTTTTT	CASTEVAIGELFF
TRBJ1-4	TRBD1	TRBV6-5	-	TGTGCCAGCAGTTACTCAGGGACAGGGATTGGGGAAAAACTGTTTTTT	CASSYSGTGIGEKLFF
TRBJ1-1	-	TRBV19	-	TGTGCCAGTAGTATTGCAGACTACACTGAAGCTTTCTTT	CASSIADYTEAFF
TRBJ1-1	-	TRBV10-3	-	TGTGCCATCATTGGAGGGACTGAAGCTTTCTTT	CAIIGGTEAFF
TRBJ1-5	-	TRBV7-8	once	TGTGCCAGCAGCTTAGAGACAGCTGGACAGCCCCAGCATTTT	CASSLETAGQPQHF
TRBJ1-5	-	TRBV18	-	TGTGCCAGCTCACCTCTGCCGGGTGGCAATCAGCCCCAGCATTTT	CASSPLPGGNQPQHF
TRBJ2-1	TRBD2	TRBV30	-	TGTGCCTGGCACCCGGGACTAGCAAGCCGCAATGAGCAGTTCTTC	CAWHPGLASRNEQFF
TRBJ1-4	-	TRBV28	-	TGTGCCAGCAGTTCTACCTTTGGTGCAACTAATGAAAAACTGTTTTTT	CASSSTFGATNEKLFF
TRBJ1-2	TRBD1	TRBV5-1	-	TGCGCCAGCAGCTGGACAGGGCGAGGCTACACCTTC	CASSWTGRGYTF
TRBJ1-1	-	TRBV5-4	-	TGTGCCAGCAGCCCGTCCCCGGACACTGAAGCTTTCTTT	CASSPSPDTEAFF
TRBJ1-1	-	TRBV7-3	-	TGTGCCAGCAGCTTAAGGCCGTGGAACACTGAAGCTTTCTTT	CASSLRPWNTEAFF
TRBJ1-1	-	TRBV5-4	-	TGTGCCAGCAGCTTGGGGCAAACGAACACTGAAGCTTTCTTT	CASSLGQTNTEAFF
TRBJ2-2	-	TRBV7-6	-	TGTGCCAGCAGCTTATCCCCCCGAGGATACGGGGAGCTGTTTTTT	CASSLSPRGYGELFF
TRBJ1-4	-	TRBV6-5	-	TGTGCCAGCACCGAGGGTCGGGTCGGAAAACTGTTTTTT	CASTEGRVGKLFF
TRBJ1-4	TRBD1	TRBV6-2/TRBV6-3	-	TGTGCCAGCAGCCCTGGACAGGGGGGACGAGAAAATGAAAAACTGTTTTTT	CASSPGQGGRENEKLFF
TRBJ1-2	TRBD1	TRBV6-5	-	TGTGCCAGCAGTTTCGGACAGGGTAACTATGGCTACACCTTC	CASSFGQGNYGYTF
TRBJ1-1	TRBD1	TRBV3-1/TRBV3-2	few	TGTGCCAGCAGCCCGCCGGGACAGATGAACACTGAAGCTTTCTTT	CASSPPGQMNTEAFF
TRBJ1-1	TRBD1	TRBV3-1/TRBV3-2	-	TGTGCCAGCAGCCAGGGACAGGGGACTGAAGCTTTCTTT	CASSQGQGTEAFF
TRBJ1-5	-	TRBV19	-	TGTGCCAGTAGTGCTCACCTCCAGGGTGGCAGTAAGGTTAGGCCCCAGCATTTT	CASSAHLQGGSKVRPQHF
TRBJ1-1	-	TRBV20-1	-	TGCAGTGCTTGGACAGTTGAAGCTTTCTTT	CSAWTVEAFF